This T cell receptor (beta chain) was found in a study of vaccination effects on CD4 cells after COVID-19. Study observations and caveats: Infection- and vaccine-induced clones contracted markedly late after vaccination.

As regards this clone: The antigen is unknown.

ViraFEST used viral peptide pools to expand antigen-specific CD4+ T cells before sequencing. When 10 to 11 days of culture had elapsed, CD4+ T cells were isolated. Vaccine administered to participants consisted of two doses of either BNT162b2 or mRNA-1273. Some clones are missing from TCRdb's copy, which holds only in-frame ones; the method was immunoSEQ multiplex PCR. The sample includes 35,000 to 45,000 clones, 70% to 85% of them seen just once. This sequence originates from a human donor who received a COVID-19 vaccine. Some clones in this sample may be carry-over from other donors' samples. Sample: CD4+ T cells from PBMCs cultured with HCoV-NL63 spike peptides, taken after COVID-19 vaccination.

The CDR3 coding sequence is TGTGCCAGCAGCTTTTCTAGCAGCCCAAGGGCGACCCAGTACTTC. It translates to CASSFSSSPRATQYF. The rearrangement uses TRBV7-9 and TRBJ2-5, with D possibly matching TRBD2 (5 bases). The CDR3 runs to 15 residues. V was clipped by 3 bases and J by 7 bases, with 18 bases between them. Germline CDR1 SEHNR, CDR2 FQNEAQ (reference sequence).